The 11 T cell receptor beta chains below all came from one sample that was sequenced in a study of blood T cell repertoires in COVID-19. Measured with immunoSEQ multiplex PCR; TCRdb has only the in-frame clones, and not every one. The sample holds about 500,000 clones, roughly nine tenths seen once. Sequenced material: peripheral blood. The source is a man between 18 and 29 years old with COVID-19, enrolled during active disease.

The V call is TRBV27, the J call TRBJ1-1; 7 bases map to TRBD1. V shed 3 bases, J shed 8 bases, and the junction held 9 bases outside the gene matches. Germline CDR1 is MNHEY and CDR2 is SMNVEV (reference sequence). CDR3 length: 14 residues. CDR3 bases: TGTGCCAGCAGTTTTGGATCTTGGGACAGAGAAGCTTTCTTT. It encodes CASSFGSWDREAFF.

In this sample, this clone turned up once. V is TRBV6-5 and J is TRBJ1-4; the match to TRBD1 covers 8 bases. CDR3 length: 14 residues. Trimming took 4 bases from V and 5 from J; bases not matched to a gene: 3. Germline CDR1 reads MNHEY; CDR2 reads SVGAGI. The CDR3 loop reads CASSWDRRNEKLFF. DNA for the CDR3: TGTGCCAGCAGTTGGGACAGGCGAAATGAAAAACTGTTTTTT.

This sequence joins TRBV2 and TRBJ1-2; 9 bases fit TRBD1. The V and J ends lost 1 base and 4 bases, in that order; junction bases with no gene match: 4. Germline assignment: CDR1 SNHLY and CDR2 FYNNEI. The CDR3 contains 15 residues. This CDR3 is CASSEDRGRGYGYTF. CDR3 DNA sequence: TGTGCCAGCAGTGAAGACAGGGGGCGAGGCTATGGCTACACCTTC.

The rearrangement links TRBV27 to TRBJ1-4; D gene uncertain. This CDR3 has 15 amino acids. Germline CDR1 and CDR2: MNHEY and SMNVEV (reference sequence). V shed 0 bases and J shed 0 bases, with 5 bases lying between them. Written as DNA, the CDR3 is TGTGCCAGCAGTTTATCGTCGGCAACTAATGAAAAACTGTTTTTT. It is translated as CASSLSSATNEKLFF.

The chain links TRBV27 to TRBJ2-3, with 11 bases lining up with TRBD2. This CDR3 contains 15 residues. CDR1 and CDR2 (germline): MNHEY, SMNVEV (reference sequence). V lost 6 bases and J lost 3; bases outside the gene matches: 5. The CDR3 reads CASRVAGGHTDTQYF. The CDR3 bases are TGTGCCAGCAGGGTAGCGGGGGGGCATACAGATACGCAGTATTTT.

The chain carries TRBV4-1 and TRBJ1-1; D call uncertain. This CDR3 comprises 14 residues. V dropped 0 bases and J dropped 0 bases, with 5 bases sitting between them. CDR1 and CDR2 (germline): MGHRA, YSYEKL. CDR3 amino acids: CASSQDKMNTEAFF. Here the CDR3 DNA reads TGCGCCAGCAGCCAAGATAAAATGAACACTGAAGCTTTCTTT.

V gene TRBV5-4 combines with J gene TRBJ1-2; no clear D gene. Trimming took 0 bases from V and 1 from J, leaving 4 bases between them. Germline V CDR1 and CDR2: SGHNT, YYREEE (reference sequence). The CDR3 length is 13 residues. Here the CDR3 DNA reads TGTGCCAGCAGCTTGGGAGATAACTATGGCTACACCTTC. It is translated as CASSLGDNYGYTF.

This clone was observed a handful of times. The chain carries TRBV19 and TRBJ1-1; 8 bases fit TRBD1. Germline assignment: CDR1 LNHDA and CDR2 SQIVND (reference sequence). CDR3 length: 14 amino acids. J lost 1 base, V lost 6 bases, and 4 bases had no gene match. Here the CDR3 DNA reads TGTGCCAGTAGGACAGGGGATAGGAACACTGAAGCTTTCTTT. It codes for CASRTGDRNTEAFF.

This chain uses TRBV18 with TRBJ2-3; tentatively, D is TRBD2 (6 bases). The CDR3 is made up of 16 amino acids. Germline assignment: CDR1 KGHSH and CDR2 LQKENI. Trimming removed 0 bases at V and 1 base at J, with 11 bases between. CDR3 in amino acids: CASSPPEGVGTDTQYF. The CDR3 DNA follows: TGTGCCAGCTCACCACCGGAGGGAGTAGGCACAGATACGCAGTATTTT.

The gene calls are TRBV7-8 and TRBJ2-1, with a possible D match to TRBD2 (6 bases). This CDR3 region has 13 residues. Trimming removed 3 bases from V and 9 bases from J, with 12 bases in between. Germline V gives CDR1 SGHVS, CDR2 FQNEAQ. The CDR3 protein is CASSFAGLSEQFF. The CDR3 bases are TGTGCCAGCAGCTTCGCGGGATTAAGTGAGCAGTTCTTC.

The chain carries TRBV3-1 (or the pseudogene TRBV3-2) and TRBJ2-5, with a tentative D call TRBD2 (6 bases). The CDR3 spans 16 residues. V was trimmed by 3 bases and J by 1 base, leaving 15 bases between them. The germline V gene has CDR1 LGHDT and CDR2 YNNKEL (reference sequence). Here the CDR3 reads CASSHRQGGFQETQYF. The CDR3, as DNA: TGTGCCAGCAGCCACCGCCAGGGAGGATTCCAAGAGACCCAGTACTTC.